One and the same sample provided the 10 T cell receptor beta chains below, sequenced in a study of blood T cell repertoires in COVID-19. Produced via immunoSEQ multiplex PCR; TCRdb's table is partial and in-frame only. The table records roughly 260,000 clones, roughly nine tenths of them present only once. The specimen was peripheral blood. These receptors were obtained from a man aged 55 to 70 who had recovered from COVID-19.

This chain connects TRBV9 to TRBJ2-7; 9 nucleotides match TRBD1. The CDR3 is 15 residues long. The germline CDR1 and CDR2 sequences are SGDLS and YYNGEE. V lost 0 bases and J lost 5; bases outside the gene matches: 6. The CDR3 reads CASSVAGTGRDEQYF. DNA for the CDR3: TGTGCCAGCAGCGTAGCGGGGACAGGGAGGGACGAGCAGTACTTC. Based on the CDR3 plus reference TRBV9 and TRBJ2-7, the full variable domain is DSGVTQTPKHLITATGQRVTLRCSPRSGDLSVYWYQQSLDQGLQFLIQYYNGEERAKGNILERFSAQQFPDLHSELNLSSLELGDSALYFCASSVAGTGRDEQYFGPGTRLTVT.

This rearrangement joins TRBV19 to TRBJ2-7; 7 positions match TRBD2. The V gene's germline CDR1 is LNHDA and CDR2 SQIVND (reference sequence). The junction had 14 bases not matched to a gene; V was cut back by 5 bases and J by 4 bases. The CDR3 sequence is 16 residues long. In nucleotides, the CDR3 is TGTGCCAGTAGTGGTGCTAGCGGTTCAAAAGATTACGAGCAGTACTTC. Translation: CASSGASGSKDYEQYF.

V is TRBV10-1 and J is TRBJ2-1; 14 bases map to TRBD2. J was trimmed by 7 bases and V by 6 bases; bases with no gene match: 11. Looked up from germline, CDR1 is WNHNN and CDR2 is SYGVQD (reference sequence). The CDR3 is made up of 17 amino acids. The CDR3 here is CASSPGLAGAVENEQFF. DNA for the CDR3: TGCGCCAGCAGCCCGGGACTAGCGGGGGCCGTAGAGAATGAGCAGTTCTTC.

V gene TRBV7-7 combines with J gene TRBJ2-7, with 8 bases that match TRBD1. Trimming at V came to 3 bases and at J to 12 bases, leaving 22 bases not matched to a gene. This CDR3 is built from 17 residues. Germline loops: CDR1 SSHAT, CDR2 FNYEAQ (reference sequence). The CDR3 protein is CASSFQTSGTGPDWLYF. CDR3 bases: TGTGCCAGCAGCTTTCAGACATCCGGGACAGGACCCGACTGGCTGTACTTC.

The genes are TRBV30 and TRBJ1-1; TRBD1 matches 9 bases. The germline gives CDR1 GTSNPN, CDR2 SVGIG (reference sequence). The ends lost 7 bases at V and 5 bases at J; junction bases unmatched: 11. The CDR3 loop spans 14 amino acids. CDR3 region: CASEWTGARTEAFF. For the CDR3, the DNA is TGTGCCTCTGAATGGACAGGGGCCCGGACTGAAGCTTTCTTT. Combining the CDR3 with reference TRBV30 and TRBJ1-1 gives the whole variable domain SQTIHQWPATLVQPVGSPLSLECTVEGTSNPNLYWYRQAAGRGLQLLFYSVGIGQISSEVPQNLSASRPQDRQFILSSKKLLLSDSGFYLCASEWTGARTEAFFGQGTRLTVV.

V is TRBV24-1 and J is TRBJ2-1; 8 nucleotides match TRBD2. Germline V gene data show CDR1 as KGHDR and CDR2 as SFDVKD. The CDR3 has 14 residues. The junction had 5 bases not matched to a gene; V was cut back by 4 bases and J by 7 bases. The CDR3 here is CATSDPGGANEQFF. CDR3 nucleotides: TGTGCCACCAGTGACCCCGGGGGGGCGAATGAGCAGTTCTTC.

The genes are TRBV6-2 or TRBV6-3 and TRBJ1-4, with 7 nucleotides matching TRBD1. This CDR3 has 15 amino acids. Germline V lookup: CDR1 MNHEY, CDR2 SVGEGT. The V and J ends lost 5 bases and 6 bases, in that order; junction bases with no gene match: 9. The CDR3 here is CASSRTGGQYEKLFF. The CDR3 region has the DNA TGTGCCAGCAGTCGAACCGGGGGACAGTATGAAAAACTGTTTTTT.

The CDR3 is CASSATGGQSPLHF. The CDR3 DNA is TGTGCCAGCAGTGCTACAGGGGGGCAATCACCCCTCCACTTT. J is TRBJ1-6 and V is TRBV6-4; 8 bases are shared with TRBD1. The germline gives CDR1 MRHNA, CDR2 SNTAGT. Germline trimming cut 4 bases from V and 10 bases from J; bases unmatched to any gene: 6. The CDR3 totals 14 residues.

This chain joins TRBV30 and TRBJ2-5; D is possibly TRBD2 (5 bases). CDR3 length: 14 residues. Germline CDR1 GTSNPN, CDR2 SVGIG (reference sequence). V was cut by 1 base and J by 2 bases, with 11 bases left in between. The CDR3 bases are TGTGCCTGGAGTGCCCGGGGTGGACAAGAGACCCAGTACTTC. The encoded protein is CAWSARGGQETQYF.

The chain combines TRBV30 with TRBJ1-1; D call uncertain. The CDR3 totals 13 residues. The V and J ends lost 4 bases and 0 bases respectively, with 9 bases between them. Germline V gene data show CDR1 as GTSNPN and CDR2 as SVGIG (reference sequence). The CDR3 DNA sequence: TGTGCCTGGATGAAACAGTTGAACACTGAAGCTTTCTTT. Its protein is CAWMKQLNTEAFF.